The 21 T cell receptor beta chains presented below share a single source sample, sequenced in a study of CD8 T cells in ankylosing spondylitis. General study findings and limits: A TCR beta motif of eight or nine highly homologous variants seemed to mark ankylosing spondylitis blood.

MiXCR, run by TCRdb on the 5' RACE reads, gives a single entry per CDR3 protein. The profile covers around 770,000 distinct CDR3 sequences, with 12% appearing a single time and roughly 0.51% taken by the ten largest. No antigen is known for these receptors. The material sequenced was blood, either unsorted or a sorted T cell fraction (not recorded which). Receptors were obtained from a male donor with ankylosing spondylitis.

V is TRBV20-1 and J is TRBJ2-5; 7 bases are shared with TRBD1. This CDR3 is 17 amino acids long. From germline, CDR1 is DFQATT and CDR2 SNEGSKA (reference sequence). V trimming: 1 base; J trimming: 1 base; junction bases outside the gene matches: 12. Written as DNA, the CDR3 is TGCAGTGCTAGAGTAGGTGTTGGCAGGGGGTCCCAAGAGACCCAGTACTTC. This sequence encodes CSARVGVGRGSQETQYF.

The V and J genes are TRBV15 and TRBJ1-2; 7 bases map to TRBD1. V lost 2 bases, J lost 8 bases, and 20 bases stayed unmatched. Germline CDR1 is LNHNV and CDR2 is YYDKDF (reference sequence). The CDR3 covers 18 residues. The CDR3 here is CATSRSPRPGQFHEGYTF. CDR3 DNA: TGTGCCACCAGCAGATCCCCGCGCCCGGGACAGTTTCACGAGGGCTACACCTTC.

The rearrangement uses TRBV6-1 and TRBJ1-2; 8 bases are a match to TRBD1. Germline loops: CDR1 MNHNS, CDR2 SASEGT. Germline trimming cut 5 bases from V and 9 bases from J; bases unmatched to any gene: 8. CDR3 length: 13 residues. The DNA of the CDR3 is TGTGCCAGCAGTCTTCGACAGGGGTATAGCTACACCTTC. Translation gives CASSLRQGYSYTF.

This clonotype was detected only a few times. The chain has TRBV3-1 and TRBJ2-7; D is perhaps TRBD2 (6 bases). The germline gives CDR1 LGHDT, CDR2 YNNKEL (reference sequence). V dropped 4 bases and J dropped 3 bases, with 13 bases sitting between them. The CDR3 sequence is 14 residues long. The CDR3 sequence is CASSPGSAGYEQYF. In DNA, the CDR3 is TGTGCCAGCAGCCCCGGGTCAGCGGGCTACGAGCAGTACTTC.

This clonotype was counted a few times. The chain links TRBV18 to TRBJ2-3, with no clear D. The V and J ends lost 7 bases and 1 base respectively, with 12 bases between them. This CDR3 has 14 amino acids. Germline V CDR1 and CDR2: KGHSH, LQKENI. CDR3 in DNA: TGTGCCAGCTTGTGGATGGGCCGCACAGATACGCAGTATTTT. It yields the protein CASLWMGRTDTQYF.

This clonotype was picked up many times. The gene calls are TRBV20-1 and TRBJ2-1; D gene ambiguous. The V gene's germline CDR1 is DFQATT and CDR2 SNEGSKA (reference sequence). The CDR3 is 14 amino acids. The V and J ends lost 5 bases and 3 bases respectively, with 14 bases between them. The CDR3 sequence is CSAPLALGYNEQFF. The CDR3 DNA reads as TGCAGTGCTCCGCTCGCGTTGGGCTACAATGAGCAGTTCTTC.

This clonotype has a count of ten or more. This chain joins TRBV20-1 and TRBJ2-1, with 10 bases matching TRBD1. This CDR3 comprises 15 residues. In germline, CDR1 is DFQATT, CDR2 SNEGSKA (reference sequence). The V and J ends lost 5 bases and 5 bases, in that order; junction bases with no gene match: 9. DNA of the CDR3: TGCAGTGCTTGGGGAGGGACAGGGGCAAACAATGAGCAGTTCTTC. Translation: CSAWGGTGANNEQFF.

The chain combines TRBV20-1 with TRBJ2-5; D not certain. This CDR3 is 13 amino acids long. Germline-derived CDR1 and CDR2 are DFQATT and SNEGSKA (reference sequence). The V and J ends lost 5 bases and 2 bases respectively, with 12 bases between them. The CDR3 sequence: CSAPRTRQETQYF. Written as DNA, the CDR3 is TGCAGTGCTCCGCGGACCAGACAAGAGACCCAGTACTTC.

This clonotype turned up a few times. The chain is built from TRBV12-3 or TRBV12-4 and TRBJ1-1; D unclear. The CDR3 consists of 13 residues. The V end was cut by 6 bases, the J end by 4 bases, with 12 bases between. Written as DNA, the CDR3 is TGTGCCAGCAGCACTTATGAGGGCACTGAAGCTTTCTTT. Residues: CASSTYEGTEAFF.

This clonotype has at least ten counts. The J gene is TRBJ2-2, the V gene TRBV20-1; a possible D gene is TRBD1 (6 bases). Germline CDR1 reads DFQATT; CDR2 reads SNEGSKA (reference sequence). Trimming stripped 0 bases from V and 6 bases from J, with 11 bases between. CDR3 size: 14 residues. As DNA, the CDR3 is TGCAGTGCTAGAGACCCCAGGGGTCCCGGGGAGCTGTTTTTT. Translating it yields CSARDPRGPGELFF.

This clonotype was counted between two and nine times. CDR3: CASDRSSYNEQFF. CDR3 nucleotide sequence: TGTGCCAGCGACAGGAGCTCCTACAATGAGCAGTTCTTC. This chain uses TRBV7-2 with TRBJ2-1, with D tentatively TRBD1 (6 bases). V lost 8 bases and J 0 bases, leaving 8 bases between the germline ends. Germline V gene sequence: CDR1 SGHTA, CDR2 FQGNSA. The CDR3 contains 13 residues.

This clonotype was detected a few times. CDR3: CASSFDSSLGQAFF. The CDR3 DNA is TGCGCCAGCAGCTTTGACAGCTCCCTGGGCCAAGCTTTCTTT. The rearrangement joins TRBV5-1 to TRBJ1-1; D might be TRBD1 (5 bases). The CDR3 covers 14 residues. V was cut by 2 bases and J by 9 bases, with 17 bases left in between. Germline V lookup: CDR1 SGHRS, CDR2 YFSETQ.

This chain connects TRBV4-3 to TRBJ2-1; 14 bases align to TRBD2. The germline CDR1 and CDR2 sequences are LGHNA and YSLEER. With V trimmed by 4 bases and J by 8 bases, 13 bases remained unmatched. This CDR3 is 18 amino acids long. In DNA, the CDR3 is TGCGCCAGCAGCCGCCGACTAGCGGGGGGGCCTCGGAACGATGAGCAGTTCTTC. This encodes CASSRRLAGGPRNDEQFF.

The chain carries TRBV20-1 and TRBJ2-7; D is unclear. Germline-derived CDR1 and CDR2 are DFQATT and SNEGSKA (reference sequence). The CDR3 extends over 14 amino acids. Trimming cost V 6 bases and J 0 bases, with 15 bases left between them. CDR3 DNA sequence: TGCAGTGCCCCGCGACACCTTAGCTCCTACGAGCAGTACTTC. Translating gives CSAPRHLSSYEQYF.

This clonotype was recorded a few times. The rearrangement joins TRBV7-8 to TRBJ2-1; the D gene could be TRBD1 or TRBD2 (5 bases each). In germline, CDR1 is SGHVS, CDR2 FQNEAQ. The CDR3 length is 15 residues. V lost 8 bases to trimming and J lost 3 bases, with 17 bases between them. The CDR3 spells CASGTPRWVYNEQFF. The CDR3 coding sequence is TGTGCCAGCGGGACCCCAAGGTGGGTCTACAATGAGCAGTTCTTC.

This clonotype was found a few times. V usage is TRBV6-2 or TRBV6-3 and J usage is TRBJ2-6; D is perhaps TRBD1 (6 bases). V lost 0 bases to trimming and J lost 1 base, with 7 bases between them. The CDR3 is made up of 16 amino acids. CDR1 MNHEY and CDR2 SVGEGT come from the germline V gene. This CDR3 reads CASSYSGTSGANVLTF. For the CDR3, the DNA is TGTGCCAGCAGTTACTCCGGGACATCTGGGGCCAACGTCCTGACTTTC.

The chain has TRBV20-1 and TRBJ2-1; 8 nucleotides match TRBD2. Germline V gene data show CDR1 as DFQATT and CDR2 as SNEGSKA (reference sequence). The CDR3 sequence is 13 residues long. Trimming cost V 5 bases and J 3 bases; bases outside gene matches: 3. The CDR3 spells CSAGSGSYNEQFF. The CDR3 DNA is TGCAGTGCTGGGAGCGGGAGCTACAATGAGCAGTTCTTC.

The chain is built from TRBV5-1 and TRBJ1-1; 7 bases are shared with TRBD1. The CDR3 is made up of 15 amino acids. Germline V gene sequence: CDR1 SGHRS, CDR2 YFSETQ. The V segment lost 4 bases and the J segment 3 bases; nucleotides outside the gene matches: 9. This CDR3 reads CASSGKTGTDTEAFF. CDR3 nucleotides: TGCGCCAGCAGCGGGAAGACAGGGACCGACACTGAAGCTTTCTTT.

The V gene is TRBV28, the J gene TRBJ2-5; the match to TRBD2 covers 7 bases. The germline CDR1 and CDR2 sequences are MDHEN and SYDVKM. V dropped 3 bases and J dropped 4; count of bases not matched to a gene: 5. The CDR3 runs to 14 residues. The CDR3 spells CASSFAGDLETQYF. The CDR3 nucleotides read TGTGCCAGCAGTTTTGCGGGAGATTTAGAGACCCAGTACTTC.

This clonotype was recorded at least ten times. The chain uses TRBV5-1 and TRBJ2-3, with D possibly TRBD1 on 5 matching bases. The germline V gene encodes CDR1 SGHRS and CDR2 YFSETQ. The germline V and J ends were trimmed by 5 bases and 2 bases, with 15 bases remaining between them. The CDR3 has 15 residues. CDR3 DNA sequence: TGCGCCAGCAGGAGAAAGGGCAGGGACACAGATACGCAGTATTTT. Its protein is CASRRKGRDTDTQYF.

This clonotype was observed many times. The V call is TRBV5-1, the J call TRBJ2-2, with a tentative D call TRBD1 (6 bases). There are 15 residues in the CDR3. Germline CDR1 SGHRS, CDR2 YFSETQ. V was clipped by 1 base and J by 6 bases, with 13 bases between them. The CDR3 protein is CASSLPTGRAGELFF. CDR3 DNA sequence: TGCGCCAGCAGCTTGCCGACAGGCAGGGCCGGGGAGCTGTTTTTT.